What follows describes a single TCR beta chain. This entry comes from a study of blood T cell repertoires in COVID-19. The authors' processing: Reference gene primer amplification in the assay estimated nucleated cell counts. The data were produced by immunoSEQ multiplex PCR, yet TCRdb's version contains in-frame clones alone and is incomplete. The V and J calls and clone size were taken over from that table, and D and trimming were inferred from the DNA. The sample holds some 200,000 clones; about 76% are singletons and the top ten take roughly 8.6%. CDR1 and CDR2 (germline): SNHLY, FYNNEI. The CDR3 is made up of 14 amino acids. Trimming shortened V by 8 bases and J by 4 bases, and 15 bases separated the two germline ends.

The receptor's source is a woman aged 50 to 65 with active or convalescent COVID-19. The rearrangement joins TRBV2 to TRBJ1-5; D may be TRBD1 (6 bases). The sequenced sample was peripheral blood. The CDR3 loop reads CASGRQALNQPQHF. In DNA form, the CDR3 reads TGTGCCAGCGGGAGACAGGCTTTAAATCAGCCCCAGCATTTT.